Each of the 24 T cell receptor beta chains below was sequenced from the same sample in a study of Graves' ophthalmopathy and Graves' hyperthyroidism. Beta-chain TCR CDR3 regions were amplified from RNA transcripts. A first-round RT-PCR used HTBI primers, followed by a second-round multiplex PCR. TCRdb called the multiplex PCR reads again in MiXCR, with one record for every CDR3 protein. The table shows about 480,000 distinct CDR3 sequences, with 13% to 15% occurring only once. Source material: blood. Receptors were obtained from a woman aged 30 to 39 with Graves' ophthalmopathy.

This clonotype was picked up many times. The rearrangement uses TRBV6-1 and TRBJ1-2, with 8 bases identical to TRBD1. Germline CDR1 is MNHNS and CDR2 is SASEGT. With 8 bases clipped from V and 5 bases from J, the junction kept 13 bases outside the gene matches. The CDR3 is 15 amino acids. The CDR3 sequence: CASSQRAGGAYGYTF. In DNA, the CDR3 is TGTGCCAGCTCTCAGAGGGCAGGGGGCGCGTATGGCTACACCTTC.

This clonotype has a handful of counts. The chain recombines TRBV20-1 with TRBJ2-2, with TRBD1 matching over 8 bases. The CDR3 is 17 amino acids. Trimming cost V 2 bases and J 0 bases; bases outside gene matches: 8. Germline CDR1 is DFQATT and CDR2 is SNEGSKA (reference sequence). The CDR3 region is CSARPPGGSPNTGELFF. CDR3 DNA sequence: TGCAGTGCTAGACCTCCAGGGGGCAGTCCGAACACCGGGGAGCTGTTTTTT.

The chain combines TRBV3-1 with TRBJ2-5; the match to TRBD2 covers 8 bases. With 3 bases clipped from V and 2 bases from J, the junction kept 8 bases outside the gene matches. This CDR3 has 16 amino acids. Looked up from germline, CDR1 is LGHDT and CDR2 is YNNKEL (reference sequence). CDR3 in DNA: TGTGCCAGCAGCCAGGGACGGACTAGCTTACAAGAGACCCAGTACTTC. Its protein product is CASSQGRTSLQETQYF.

This clonotype was counted at least ten times. The chain combines TRBV12-3 or TRBV12-4 with TRBJ2-2; D is uncertain. The V gene lost 6 bases and the J gene lost 4 bases, with 12 bases spanning the gap. This CDR3 region has 14 residues. The CDR3 region is CASRLELLTGELFF. The CDR3 DNA follows: TGTGCCAGCAGACTTGAGCTCCTCACCGGGGAGCTGTTTTTT.

The sample holds many counts of this clonotype. The rearrangement uses TRBV12-3 or TRBV12-4 and TRBJ2-7, with TRBD2 as a possible D gene (7 bases). The CDR3 extends over 14 amino acids. V was pared by 8 bases and J by 6 bases, with 20 bases between. The CDR3, as DNA: TGTGCCAGCGGCGCGGGGGCGCATGGGGTCGAGCAGTACTTC. It yields the protein CASGAGAHGVEQYF.

The gene calls are TRBV5-1 and TRBJ1-1; perhaps TRBD1 as D (6 bases). The germline V gene encodes CDR1 SGHRS and CDR2 YFSETQ. The CDR3 loop spans 14 amino acids. V was trimmed by 0 bases and J by 5 bases, leaving 11 bases between them. The CDR3, as DNA: TGCGCCAGCAGCTTGGAAGGGGGGCGGACTGAAGCTTTCTTT. As protein: CASSLEGGRTEAFF.

Details on this clonotype: A much bigger clone sits one base away, suggesting this may be a read error. The chain carries TRBV20-1 and TRBJ1-1; perhaps TRBD1 as D (6 bases). The V and J ends lost 1 base and 4 bases respectively, with 19 bases between them. The CDR3 contains 16 residues. Germline V gene lookup returns CDR1 DFQATT and CDR2 SNEGSKA (reference sequence). CDR3 sequence: CSARGAKGGAFTEAFF. CDR3 bases: TGCAGTGCTAGAGGAGCAAAAGGGGGAGCTTTCACTGAAGCTTTCTTT.

This chain joins TRBV5-5 and TRBJ1-2; D is unclear. CDR3 length: 14 amino acids. Looked up from germline, CDR1 is SGHKS and CDR2 is YYEKEE (reference sequence). V was trimmed by 4 bases and J by 2 bases, leaving 12 bases between them. CDR3: CASSQPGSNYGYTF. The DNA of the CDR3 is TGTGCCAGCAGCCAACCGGGCAGCAACTATGGCTACACCTTC.

This clonotype was found many times. The genes are TRBV24-1 and TRBJ2-2, with 7 bases matching TRBD1. The CDR3 contains 14 residues. Germline V lookup: CDR1 KGHDR, CDR2 SFDVKD. J gave up 6 bases and V 5 bases, and 5 bases lay outside the gene matches. The chain's CDR3 is CATSARGSPGELFF. In DNA form, the CDR3 reads TGTGCCACCAGTGCCAGGGGGAGTCCCGGGGAGCTGTTTTTT.

The V and J genes are TRBV6-1 and TRBJ1-5, with a tentative D call TRBD1 (5 bases). The CDR3 has 16 residues. V gave up 4 bases and J gave up 6 bases, with 19 bases separating them. The germline gives CDR1 MNHNS, CDR2 SASEGT. CDR3 DNA sequence: TGTGCCAGCAGTGGGAGGGAGGGGACCGGCGGTCAGCCCCAGCATTTT. Translated, it gives CASSGREGTGGQPQHF.

This clonotype was picked up a small number of times. The chain carries TRBV28 and TRBJ2-2; 11 bases align to TRBD2. CDR1 MDHEN and CDR2 SYDVKM come from the germline V gene. Germline trimming cut 5 bases from V and 5 bases from J; bases unmatched to any gene: 7. The CDR3 totals 16 residues. The CDR3 loop reads CASSPPGLAVTGELFF. DNA for the CDR3: TGTGCCAGCAGTCCCCCGGGACTAGCGGTGACCGGGGAGCTGTTTTTT.

This clonotype was seen repeatedly, ten times or more. The chain uses TRBV7-9 and TRBJ1-1, with D uncertain. The CDR3 has 14 residues. The V end lost 5 bases, the J end lost 3 bases, and 13 bases lay between the germline ends. The V gene's germline CDR1 is SEHNR and CDR2 FQNEAQ (reference sequence). CDR3 nucleotides: TGTGCCAGCAGCCCACTGACACCCGACACTGAAGCTTTCTTT. It encodes CASSPLTPDTEAFF.

This clonotype has ten or more counts. The chain uses TRBV6-1 and TRBJ1-1, with D tentatively TRBD1 (5 bases). The CDR3 sequence is 12 residues long. V shed 6 bases and J shed 6 bases, with 11 bases lying between them. The germline CDR1 and CDR2 sequences are MNHNS and SASEGT. The CDR3 sequence: CASRNGGAEAFF. CDR3 nucleotides: TGTGCCAGCAGGAACGGGGGGGCTGAAGCTTTCTTT.

This clonotype was detected only a few times. This chain joins TRBV5-1 and TRBJ2-7; perhaps TRBD2 as D (6 bases). The CDR3 length is 14 residues. Germline CDR1 SGHRS, CDR2 YFSETQ. Trimming took 5 bases from V and 0 from J, leaving 12 bases between them. DNA for the CDR3: TGCGCCAGCAGGCACGAGCGGGTCTCCTACGAGCAGTACTTC. It translates to CASRHERVSYEQYF.

This clonotype appeared a few times. The CDR3 end shows no conserved phenylalanine or tryptophan, and so a read error is likely. It is unclear where the CDR3 begins or ends on the DNA, so no DNA is shown, and the CDR3 is as TCRdb lists it. The genes are TRBV6-1 and TRBJ2-2; the table gives TRBD1 as D, unverified against the DNA. The CDR3 sequence runs 15 residues, both termini included. Germline loops: CDR1 MNHNS, CDR2 SASEGT. The CDR3 sequence is CASRDVGVDTGELLL.

Only a few counts were recorded for this clonotype. This may arise from a read error, as a much more abundant clone is one base away. Since no conserved phenylalanine or tryptophan closes the CDR3, a read error is the likely cause. The chain joins TRBV12-3 or TRBV12-4 to TRBJ1-5; no definite D call. CDR3 size: 14 residues. V was trimmed by 6 bases and J by 4 bases, leaving 13 bases between them. CDR3 amino acids: CASRSGLLNQPQHS. DNA for the CDR3: TGTGCCAGCAGATCCGGGCTTCTTAATCAGCCCCAGCATTCT.

This clonotype was recorded only once. A much bigger clone sits one base away, suggesting this may be a read error. V gene TRBV10-3 combines with J gene TRBJ1-2; D unresolved. CDR3 length: 14 amino acids. The V end was cut by 0 bases, the J end by 2 bases, with 7 bases between. CDR1 ENHRY and CDR2 SYGVKD come from the germline V gene. The CDR3: CAISESTANYGYTF. The CDR3 DNA is TGTGCCATCAGTGAGTCGACGGCCAACTATGGCTACACCTTC.

This chain uses TRBV5-1 with TRBJ2-5, with 8 bases fitting TRBD2. V dropped 4 bases and J dropped 4; count of bases not matched to a gene: 9. The CDR3 is 15 amino acids. Germline V gives CDR1 SGHRS, CDR2 YFSETQ. The chain's CDR3 is CASSGMSGGRETQYF. CDR3 sequence (DNA): TGCGCCAGCAGCGGAATGAGCGGGGGACGAGAGACCCAGTACTTC.

This clonotype came up many times. A junction end diverges from the germline sequence, so it may reflect a read error. J is TRBJ1-5 and V is TRBV6-5; weak D call: TRBD1 (6 bases). CDR1 MNHEY and CDR2 SVGAGI come from the germline V gene. The CDR3 runs 15 residues. The CDR3 is CASSYSGQSSQPQHF. CDR3 DNA: TGTGCCAGCAGTTACTCCGGACAGAGCAGTCAGCCCCAGCATTTT.

This clonotype has just a few counts. The chain couples TRBV13 to TRBJ1-5; D unclear. Germline-derived CDR1 and CDR2 are PRHDT and FYEKMQ (reference sequence). Between the trimmed V and J ends, which lost 5 bases and 0 bases, there was a span of 11 bases. The CDR3 runs 15 residues. The DNA for the CDR3 is TGTGCCAGCAGCGCGGGCCCAGATAGCAATCAGCCCCAGCATTTT. This sequence encodes CASSAGPDSNQPQHF. The full variable domain, in which reference TRBV13 and TRBJ1-5 provide the parts outside the CDR3, is AAGVIQSPRHLIKEKRETATLKCYPIPRHDTVYWYQQGPGQDPQFLISFYEKMQSDKGSIPDRFSAQQFSDYHSELNMSSLELGDSALYFCASSAGPDSNQPQHFGDGTRLSIL.

This clonotype has ten or more counts. The chain recombines TRBV3-1 with TRBJ2-7, with D perhaps given as TRBD1 or TRBD2 (6 bases each). This CDR3 has 15 residues. V was cut by 5 bases and J by 2 bases, with 16 bases left in between. Germline V gene sequence: CDR1 LGHDT, CDR2 YNNKEL (reference sequence). In DNA form, the CDR3 reads TGTGCCAGCAGCTTCGAAGGGGGAGGCCCCTACGAGCAGTACTTC. It encodes CASSFEGGGPYEQYF.

This clonotype was seen ten or more times. The chain recombines TRBV29-1 with TRBJ2-7; unclear D gene. CDR1 is SQVTM and CDR2 is ANQGSEA in the germline V gene. The ends were cut back, 8 bases at V and 5 bases at J, with 16 bases in the middle. This CDR3 spans 12 amino acids. The CDR3 bases are TGCAGCTATATGGCTAGGGAAAACGAGCAGTACTTC. It is translated as CSYMARENEQYF.

This clonotype was recorded at least ten times. The chain carries TRBV12-3 or TRBV12-4 and TRBJ2-7; 7 bases map to TRBD2. V shed 5 bases and J 2 bases; nucleotides not matched to a gene: 9. The CDR3 is made up of 15 amino acids. CDR3 sequence: CASSLTSVETYEQYF. The CDR3 DNA sequence: TGTGCCAGCAGTCTAACTAGCGTAGAGACCTACGAGCAGTACTTC.

This clonotype showed up many times. J is TRBJ1-2 and V is TRBV20-1; 8 nucleotides match TRBD1. In germline, CDR1 is DFQATT, CDR2 SNEGSKA (reference sequence). J was trimmed by 2 bases and V by 6 bases; bases with no gene match: 5. The CDR3 totals 13 residues. The CDR3 DNA sequence: TGCAGTGCCGCGACAGGGGCCAACTATGGCTACACCTTC. Protein: CSAATGANYGYTF.